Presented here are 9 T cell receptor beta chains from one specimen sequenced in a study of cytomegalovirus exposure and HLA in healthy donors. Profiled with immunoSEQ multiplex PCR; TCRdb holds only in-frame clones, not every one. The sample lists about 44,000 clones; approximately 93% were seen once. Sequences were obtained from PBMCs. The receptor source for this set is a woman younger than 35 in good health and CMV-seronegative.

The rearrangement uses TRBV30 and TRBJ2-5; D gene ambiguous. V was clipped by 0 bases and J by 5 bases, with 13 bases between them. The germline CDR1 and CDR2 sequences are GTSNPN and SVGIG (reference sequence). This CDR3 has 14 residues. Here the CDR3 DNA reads TGTGCCTGGAGTGTAGCCCTCACGAGGGAGACCCAGTACTTC. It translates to CAWSVALTRETQYF.

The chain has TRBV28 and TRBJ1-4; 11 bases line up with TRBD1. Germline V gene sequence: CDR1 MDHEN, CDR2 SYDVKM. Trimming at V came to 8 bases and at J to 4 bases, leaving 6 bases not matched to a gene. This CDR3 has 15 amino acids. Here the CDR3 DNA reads TGTGCCAGCCTCGGACAGGGGGCGATTAATGAAAAACTGTTTTTT. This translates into CASLGQGAINEKLFF.

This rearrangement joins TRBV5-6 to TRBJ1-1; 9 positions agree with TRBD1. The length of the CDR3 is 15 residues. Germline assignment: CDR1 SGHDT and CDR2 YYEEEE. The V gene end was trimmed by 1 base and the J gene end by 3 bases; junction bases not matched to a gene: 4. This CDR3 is CASSLWDRADTEAFF. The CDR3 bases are TGTGCCAGCAGCTTGTGGGACAGGGCGGACACTGAAGCTTTCTTT.

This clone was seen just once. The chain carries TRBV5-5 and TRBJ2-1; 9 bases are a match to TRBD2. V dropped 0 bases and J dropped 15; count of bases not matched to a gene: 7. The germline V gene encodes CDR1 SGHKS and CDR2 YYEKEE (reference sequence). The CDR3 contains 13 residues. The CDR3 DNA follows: TGTGCCAGCAGCTTGGGGGGGACTAGCAAACGGTTCTTC. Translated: CASSLGGTSKRFF.

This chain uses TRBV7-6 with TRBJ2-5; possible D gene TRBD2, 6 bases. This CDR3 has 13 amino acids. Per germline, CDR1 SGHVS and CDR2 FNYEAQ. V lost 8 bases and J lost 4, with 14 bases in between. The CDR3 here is CASATGRLETQYF. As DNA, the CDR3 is TGTGCCAGCGCCACCGGGAGACTAGAGACCCAGTACTTC.

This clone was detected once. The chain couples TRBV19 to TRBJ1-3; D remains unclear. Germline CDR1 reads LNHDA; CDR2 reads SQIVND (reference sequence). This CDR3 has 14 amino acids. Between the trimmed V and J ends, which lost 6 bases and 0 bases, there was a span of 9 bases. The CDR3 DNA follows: TGTGCCAGTAGCGGACTGCACTCTGGAAACACCATATATTTT. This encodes CASSGLHSGNTIYF.

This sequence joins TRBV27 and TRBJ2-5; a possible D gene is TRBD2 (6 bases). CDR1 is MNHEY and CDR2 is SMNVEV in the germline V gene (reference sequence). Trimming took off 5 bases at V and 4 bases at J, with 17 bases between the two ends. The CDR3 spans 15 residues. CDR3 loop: CASSHRSGSGETQYF. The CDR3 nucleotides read TGTGCCAGCAGTCACAGGTCGGGTAGCGGAGAGACCCAGTACTTC.

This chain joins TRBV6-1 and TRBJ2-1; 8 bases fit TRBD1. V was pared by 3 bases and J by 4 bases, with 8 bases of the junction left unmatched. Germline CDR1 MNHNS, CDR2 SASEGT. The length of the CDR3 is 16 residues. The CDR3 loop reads CASSDYRGYPYNEQFF. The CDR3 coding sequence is TGTGCCAGCAGTGACTACAGGGGGTACCCGTACAATGAGCAGTTCTTC.

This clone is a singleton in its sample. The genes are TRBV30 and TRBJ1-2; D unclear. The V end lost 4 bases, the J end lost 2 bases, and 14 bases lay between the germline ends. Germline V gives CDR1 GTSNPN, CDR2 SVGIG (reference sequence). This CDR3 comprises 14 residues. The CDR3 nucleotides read TGTGCCTGGACTCCCACGGGTGCGAACTATGGCTACACCTTC. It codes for CAWTPTGANYGYTF.